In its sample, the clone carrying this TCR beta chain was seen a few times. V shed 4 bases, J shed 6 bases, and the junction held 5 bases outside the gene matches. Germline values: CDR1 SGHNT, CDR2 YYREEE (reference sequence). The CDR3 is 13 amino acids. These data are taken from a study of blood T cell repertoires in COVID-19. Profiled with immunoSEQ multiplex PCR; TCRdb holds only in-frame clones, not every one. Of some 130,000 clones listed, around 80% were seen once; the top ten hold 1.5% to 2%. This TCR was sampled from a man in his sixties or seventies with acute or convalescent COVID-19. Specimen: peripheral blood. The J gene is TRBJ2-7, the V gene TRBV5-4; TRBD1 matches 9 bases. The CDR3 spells CASSAGTGSEQYF. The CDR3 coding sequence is TGTGCCAGCAGCGCCGGGACAGGGAGCGAGCAGTACTTC.